This TCR beta chain stems from a study of T cells in Graves' hyperthyroidism and ophthalmopathy. At the level of the study: Staff took peripheral blood when the initial diagnosis was made, before any treatment began.

A few counts support this clonotype. It was considered stable Graves' hyperthyroidism when ophthalmopathy did not progress within 18 months. Each patient was aged 18 to 65 and had newly diagnosed hyperthyroidism of under 2 months' duration. Amplified regions were TCR beta CDR3 sequences from RNA transcripts. Using the HTBI primer set, a first-round RT-PCR was run on the TCR CDR3. TCRdb re-called the multiplex PCR reads through MiXCR, storing one row per CDR3 protein. Of fewer than 800,000 distinct CDR3 sequences in the sample, about 17% were seen once. This CDR3 contains 11 residues. V shed 4 bases and J shed 3 bases, with 7 bases lying between them. Per the germline V gene, CDR1 is DFQATT and CDR2 is SNEGSKA (reference sequence).

This clonotype originated in a man younger than 30 with Graves' hyperthyroidism. The chain links TRBV20-1 to TRBJ2-7; D gene uncertain. Sample: blood. CDR3 sequence reads: CSAKQNYEQYF. The CDR3 coding sequence is TGCAGTGCTAAACAGAACTACGAGCAGTACTTC.